A selection of T cell receptor beta chains follows, all from one sample in a study of blood T cell repertoires in COVID-19. Produced via immunoSEQ multiplex PCR; TCRdb's table is partial and in-frame only. The table includes approximately 150,000 clones, about 90% detected once. Sequenced input: peripheral blood. The receptors come from a woman aged 60-75 years with active or convalescent COVID-19. CDR3s include the opening cysteine and the closing phenylalanine or tryptophan. Fields, in order: V gene, clone size, J gene, D gene, CDR3 DNA, CDR3 protein. The D gene is left open where the match is weak. Where a row states a size, it is once, few, many or the class of an expanded clone; other rows omit it.

v_call: TRBV2; clone_size: few; j_call: TRBJ1-2; d_call: TRBD1; cdr3_nt: TGTGCCAGCAGTCAAGAGACAGGGGGGGTTGGCTACACCTTC; cdr3_aa: CASSQETGGVGYTF
v_call: TRBV5-1; clone_size: NA; j_call: TRBJ2-1; d_call: TRBD1; cdr3_nt: TGCGCCAGCAGCACCGACAGGGGGGACAATGAGCAGTTCTTC; cdr3_aa: CASSTDRGDNEQFF
v_call: TRBV12-3/TRBV12-4; clone_size: NA; j_call: TRBJ1-3; d_call: TRBD1; cdr3_nt: TGTGCCTCCGACAGGGGAACTGGAAACACCATATATTTT; cdr3_aa: CASDRGTGNTIYF
v_call: TRBV5-4; clone_size: NA; j_call: TRBJ2-1; d_call: TRBD2; cdr3_nt: TGTGCCAGCAGCTTGGGACTAGCGGGGGGGTTCTTC; cdr3_aa: CASSLGLAGGFF
v_call: TRBV6-5; clone_size: NA; j_call: TRBJ1-2; d_call: TRBD1; cdr3_nt: TGTGCCAGCAGAGACGGACAGGGGACGTATGGCTACACCTTC; cdr3_aa: CASRDGQGTYGYTF
v_call: TRBV5-1; clone_size: NA; j_call: TRBJ2-7; d_call: NA; cdr3_nt: TGCGCCAGCAGCCCCGGACAGGAGGGACTCTACGAGCAGTACTTC; cdr3_aa: CASSPGQEGLYEQYF
v_call: TRBV24-1; clone_size: NA; j_call: TRBJ1-2; d_call: NA; cdr3_nt: TGTGCCACCAGTGACAGGGGTTTTGGCTACACCTTC; cdr3_aa: CATSDRGFGYTF
v_call: TRBV29-1; clone_size: few; j_call: TRBJ1-1; d_call: NA; cdr3_nt: TGCAGCGTTGGGAGGTTAGAAGCTTTCTTT; cdr3_aa: CSVGRLEAFF
v_call: TRBV18; clone_size: NA; j_call: TRBJ1-4; d_call: NA; cdr3_nt: TGTGCCAGCTCAACCGGGGGGGGCAGCGAAAAACTGTTTTTT; cdr3_aa: CASSTGGGSEKLFF
v_call: TRBV4-3; clone_size: NA; j_call: TRBJ2-3; d_call: NA; cdr3_nt: TGCGCCAGCAGCCAAGATTGGGGGCCTGATACGCAGTATTTT; cdr3_aa: CASSQDWGPDTQYF
v_call: TRBV14; clone_size: NA; j_call: TRBJ1-3; d_call: NA; cdr3_nt: TGTGCCAGCGGGGGCTCGAATTCTGGAAACACCATATATTTT; cdr3_aa: CASGGSNSGNTIYF
v_call: TRBV6-5; clone_size: NA; j_call: TRBJ2-3; d_call: TRBD2; cdr3_nt: TGTGCCAGCAGCAATCTCGGGGGGACAGATACGCAGTATTTT; cdr3_aa: CASSNLGGTDTQYF
v_call: TRBV7-9; clone_size: NA; j_call: TRBJ2-3; d_call: TRBD1; cdr3_nt: TGTGCCAGCAGCTTAAGGACAGGGGGAGCGGCAGATACGCAGTATTTT; cdr3_aa: CASSLRTGGAADTQYF
v_call: TRBV6-6; clone_size: once; j_call: TRBJ1-2; d_call: NA; cdr3_nt: TGTGCCAGCAGTTATGGGGACATCAAGGGCTATGGCTACACCTTC; cdr3_aa: CASSYGDIKGYGYTF
v_call: TRBV7-9; clone_size: NA; j_call: TRBJ2-3; d_call: TRBD1; cdr3_nt: TGTGCCAGCACCAAAGGACAGGGCACAGATACGCAGTATTTT; cdr3_aa: CASTKGQGTDTQYF
v_call: TRBV19; clone_size: NA; j_call: TRBJ1-4; d_call: NA; cdr3_nt: TGTGCCAGTAGTATCCCTCCCGGGATGGGAAAACTGTTTTTT; cdr3_aa: CASSIPPGMGKLFF
v_call: TRBV4-1; clone_size: NA; j_call: TRBJ1-2; d_call: TRBD1; cdr3_nt: TGCGCCAGCAGCCAAGGGTACGACAGGGGGCCTGTCAACTATGGCTACACCTTC; cdr3_aa: CASSQGYDRGPVNYGYTF
v_call: TRBV27; clone_size: NA; j_call: TRBJ1-6; d_call: TRBD1; cdr3_nt: TGTGCGACTCGAAGGGAACAGGGGGCCTATAATTCACCCCTCCACTTT; cdr3_aa: CATRREQGAYNSPLHF